This T cell receptor (beta chain) was documented in a study of CD8+ T cells in alopecia areata. Study-level information: Patients took tofacitinib for 6 to 18 months, followed by 6 drug-free months. Study observations and caveats: The study also sequences resident alphabeta T cells of normal skin in scalp samples.

About this clone itself: Its antigen is currently unknown.

Per germline, CDR1 SGDLS and CDR2 YYNGEE. The CDR3 spans 15 residues. Trimming cost V 0 bases and J 4 bases, with 14 bases left between them. Sequencing used cDNA as its template, made by extracting RNA and reverse transcribing it. Some clones are missing from TCRdb's copy, which holds only in-frame ones; the method was immunoSEQ multiplex PCR. The sample shows more than 200,000 clones, roughly two thirds of them seen only once. The receptor was derived from a human donor with alopecia areata. This material consisted of CD4+ T cells sorted from blood, taken at week 0. This rearrangement joins TRBV9 to TRBJ2-7; tentatively, D is TRBD2 (6 bases). CDR3 residues: CASSVAAGMLYEQYF. CDR3 nucleotides: TGTGCCAGCAGCGTAGCTGCGGGGATGCTATACGAGCAGTACTTC.